These T cell receptor beta chains were read from a single sample in a study of cytomegalovirus exposure and HLA in healthy donors. TCRdb's copy holds only in-frame clones and misses some; the assay was immunoSEQ multiplex PCR. The table lists roughly 180,000 clones, more than 65% of them singletons, with about 1.3% in the top ten. What was sequenced was PBMCs. Receptors originate from a man under 40 in good health and CMV-seronegative. Both conserved end residues are part of each CDR3. The D gene is left open where the match is weak. Size tells how often a clone was seen (once, few, many) or the class of an expanded clone, and some rows leave it out.

TRBJ1-1 | TRBV7-2 | 16 | TRBD1 | . | TGTGCCAGCAGCTTAGGTCCGGGACAGGGTTATACTGAAGCTTTCTTT | CASSLGPGQGYTEAFF
TRBJ1-4 | TRBV7-2 | 15 | TRBD1 | few | TGTGCCAGCAGCTCCTATACAGGGGGGGATGAAAAACTGTTTTTT | CASSSYTGGDEKLFF
TRBJ1-2 | TRBV5-4 | 16 | TRBD1 | . | TGTGCCAGCAACCAGGACCGCGGACAGGGGGTATATGGCTACACCTTC | CASNQDRGQGVYGYTF
TRBJ1-2 | TRBV18 | 17 | . | . | TGTGCCAGCTCACCACCCGGCCAGGGTGATAGTATATGGGGCTACACCTTC | CASSPPGQGDSIWGYTF
TRBJ2-5 | TRBV7-2 | 15 | . | . | TGTGCCAGCAGCTTAGAATCACTAGCTCAAGAGACCCAGTACTTC | CASSLESLAQETQYF
TRBJ1-6 | TRBV28 | 14 | TRBD1 | . | TGTGCCAGCAGCCCATCGAGGGGGCTAGATGCGCTCCACTTT | CASSPSRGLDALHF
TRBJ2-1 | TRBV25-1 | 18 | TRBD2 | few | TGTGCCAGCAGTGAGGAAGGGGCATATGCGGGGGCCTACAATGAGCAGTTCTTC | CASSEEGAYAGAYNEQFF
TRBJ2-7 | TRBV6-5 | 13 | . | . | TGTGCCAGCAGTCAAAACAGGGTCTACGAGCAGTACTTC | CASSQNRVYEQYF
TRBJ1-4 | TRBV18 | 15 | . | . | TGTGCCAGCTCACCACGGGACTCAAAGGGGGAAAAACTGTTTTTT | CASSPRDSKGEKLFF
TRBJ1-5 | TRBV7-8 | 16 | . | . | TGTGCCAGCAGCCCGACTTTAGGGGGAAGCAATCAGCCCCAGCATTTT | CASSPTLGGSNQPQHF
TRBJ1-6 | TRBV5-1 | 14 | TRBD1 | . | TGCGCCAGCAGCTTAACAGGGGTAGGGTCACCCCTCCACTTT | CASSLTGVGSPLHF
TRBJ2-7 | TRBV6-1 | 14 | TRBD1 | . | TGTGCCAGCAGTGGGACAGGTACCCTCGACGAGCAGTACTTC | CASSGTGTLDEQYF